Shown below are 19 T cell receptor beta chains from a single sample sequenced in a study of regulatory T cells in long-lasting Graves disease. The time point was: newly diagnosed GD, antithyroid drugs for less than 3 months. From RNA extracted from PBMCs, the TCR library was made. Assembly of TCR beta libraries relied on iRepertoire HTBI primers together with Arm-PCR of CDR3 regions. In TCRdb, the multiplex PCR reads were re-called with MiXCR into one record per CDR3 protein. This sample has over 500,000 distinct CDR3 sequences, with about 15% found just once. The sample was also linked to a second study, of T cells in Graves' hyperthyroidism and ophthalmopathy.

Sequencing used peripheral blood mononuclear cells (PBMCs), obtained at new diagnosis, from a patient treated with antithyroid drugs. These receptors all come from a young man with Graves disease.

This clonotype was seen many times. The genes are TRBV6-1 and TRBJ2-7, with TRBD2 matching 7 bases. V was pared by 1 base and J by 3 bases, with 6 bases of the junction left unmatched. This CDR3 spans 15 amino acids. CDR1 is MNHNS, CDR2 SASEGT, per germline. CDR3 DNA: TGTGCCAGCAGTGAAGGGCGGGAGCGATTCTACGAGCAGTACTTC. This encodes CASSEGRERFYEQYF.

Concerning this clonotype: A much larger clone lies a single base off, so this may be a read error. This rearrangement joins TRBV20-1 to TRBJ1-1; 9 bases agree with TRBD1. Germline assignment: CDR1 DFQATT and CDR2 SNEGSKA (reference sequence). The V segment lost 4 bases and the J segment 8 bases; nucleotides outside the gene matches: 11. This CDR3 spans 14 amino acids. CDR3 DNA sequence: TGCAGTGCTAAAAGGGCACAGGGGGCAAGGGAAGCTTTCTTT. It encodes CSAKRAQGAREAFF.

This clonotype was counted a few times. The rearrangement links TRBV7-2 to TRBJ1-3; 7 nucleotides align to TRBD1. This CDR3 is 18 amino acids long. Germline lookup yields CDR1 SGHTA and CDR2 FQGNSA. Unmatched junction bases numbered 12, after V lost 4 bases and J lost 0 bases. As DNA, the CDR3 is TGTGCCAGCAGCTATGCCTGGGACAGCGCCTTCTCTGGAAACACCATATATTTT. It is translated as CASSYAWDSAFSGNTIYF.

Only a few counts were recorded for this clonotype. The chain links TRBV5-1 to TRBJ2-5; TRBD1 matches at 7 bases. V shed 0 bases, J shed 3 bases, and the junction held 8 bases outside the gene matches. Germline values: CDR1 SGHRS, CDR2 YFSETQ. The CDR3 sequence is 16 residues long. The CDR3 loop is CASSLASGGIKETQYF. The CDR3 nucleotides are TGCGCCAGCAGCTTGGCTTCAGGGGGAATAAAAGAGACCCAGTACTTC.

This clonotype has at least ten counts. The chain carries TRBV28 and TRBJ2-1; D is perhaps TRBD1 (5 bases). The CDR3 runs 13 residues. Trimming stripped 4 bases from V and 9 bases from J, with 13 bases between. Looked up from germline, CDR1 is MDHEN and CDR2 is SYDVKM. In DNA form, the CDR3 reads TGTGCCAGCAGTTGGCAGGGAAATGGTGAGCAGTTCTTC. Its translation is CASSWQGNGEQFF.

Only a few counts were recorded for this clonotype. The CDR3 region is CSVVTGYEQYF. CDR3 nucleotides: TGCAGCGTTGTAACAGGGTACGAGCAGTACTTC. The V gene is TRBV29-1, the J gene TRBJ2-7, with a tentative D call TRBD1 (6 bases). With 4 bases removed from V and 4 bases from J, the gap between germline ends came to 8 bases. This CDR3 is 11 amino acids long. The germline CDR1 and CDR2 sequences are SQVTM and ANQGSEA.

This clonotype was found many times. The rearrangement uses TRBV11-1 and TRBJ1-2; no clear D. V dropped 9 bases and J dropped 8 bases, with 13 bases sitting between them. Germline V gene data show CDR1 as SGHAT and CDR2 as FQDESV (reference sequence). The CDR3 has 11 amino acids. The CDR3 DNA reads TGTGCCAGTGGAGACACGTGGGGCTACACCTTC. As protein: CASGDTWGYTF.

The rearrangement joins TRBV2 to TRBJ1-6; 7 bases agree with TRBD1. The CDR3 consists of 15 residues. V trimming: 5 bases; J trimming: 4 bases; junction bases outside the gene matches: 5. CDR1 and CDR2 from the germline V gene are SNHLY and FYNNEI. CDR3 amino acids: CASSPGDRYNSPLHF. In DNA, the CDR3 is TGTGCCAGCAGTCCGGGGGACAGATATAATTCACCCCTCCACTTT.

This clonotype was observed many times. The V and J genes are TRBV30 and TRBJ2-7, with TRBD1 matching 7 bases. Germline loops: CDR1 GTSNPN, CDR2 SVGIG (reference sequence). The CDR3 has 14 amino acids. V lost 3 bases, J lost 6 bases, and 11 bases stayed unmatched. CDR3 in amino acids: CAWSRLQGTGEQYF. In DNA form, the CDR3 reads TGTGCCTGGAGCCGATTACAGGGGACGGGCGAGCAGTACTTC. The full variable domain, in which reference TRBV30 and TRBJ2-7 provide the parts outside the CDR3, is SQTIHQWPATLVQPVGSPLSLECTVEGTSNPNLYWYRQAAGRGLQLLFYSVGIGQISSEVPQNLSASRPQDRQFILSSKKLLLSDSGFYLCAWSRLQGTGEQYFGPGTRLTVT.

This clonotype was seen repeatedly, ten times or more. This chain joins TRBV28 and TRBJ2-3; 9 bases line up with TRBD2. V lost 6 bases to trimming and J lost 1 base; unmatched junction nucleotides: 2. Germline CDR1 MDHEN, CDR2 SYDVKM. The length of the CDR3 is 14 residues. CDR3: CASRERGGTDTQYF. CDR3 sequence (DNA): TGTGCCAGCAGGGAGCGGGGGGGCACAGATACGCAGTATTTT. The complete variable domain, with remaining parts taken from reference TRBV28 and TRBJ2-3, reads DVKVTQSSRYLVKRTGEKVFLECVQDMDHENMFWYRQDPGLGLRLIYFSYDVKMKEKGDIPEGYSVSREKKERFSLILESASTNQTSMYLCASRERGGTDTQYFGPGTRLTVL.

This clonotype has more than one count but fewer than ten. The gene calls are TRBV9 and TRBJ2-5; no clear D. This CDR3 is built from 13 residues. V gave up 2 bases and J gave up 3 bases, with 8 bases separating them. The germline V gene has CDR1 SGDLS and CDR2 YYNGEE. CDR3: CASSVTKEETQYF. For the CDR3, the DNA is TGTGCCAGCAGCGTCACAAAAGAAGAGACCCAGTACTTC.

This clonotype was seen many times. The chain is built from TRBV30 and TRBJ2-4; TRBD2 matches 7 bases. This CDR3 is built from 13 residues. From germline, CDR1 is GTSNPN and CDR2 SVGIG (reference sequence). The V and J ends lost 5 bases and 8 bases, in that order; junction bases with no gene match: 9. The CDR3: CAWGGLPRHIQYF. CDR3 nucleotide sequence: TGTGCCTGGGGGGGACTACCCAGGCACATTCAGTACTTC.

In its sample, this clonotype was seen a few times. V and J are TRBV2 and TRBJ2-7; D is undetermined. The CDR3 contains 12 residues. Germline CDR1 is SNHLY and CDR2 is FYNNEI. Trimming pared 11 bases from V and 1 base from J, leaving 12 bases between. CDR3 protein: CASTRGSYEQYF. CDR3 coding DNA: TGTGCCTCCACTCGCGGTTCCTACGAGCAGTACTTC.

The rearrangement joins TRBV5-1 to TRBJ2-7; 8 positions agree with TRBD1. CDR1 and CDR2 from the germline V gene are SGHRS and YFSETQ. J lost 5 bases, V lost 2 bases, and 6 bases had no gene match. The CDR3 runs to 14 residues. CDR3 region: CASSFGQGSNEQYF. DNA for the CDR3: TGCGCCAGCAGCTTTGGACAGGGATCCAACGAGCAGTACTTC.

This clonotype has ten or more counts. This chain connects TRBV27 to TRBJ1-2, with 8 nucleotides matching TRBD1. The CDR3 totals 18 residues. The ends lost 4 bases at V and 0 bases at J; junction bases unmatched: 13. Per the germline V gene, CDR1 is MNHEY and CDR2 is SMNVEV (reference sequence). CDR3 sequence (DNA): TGTGCCAGCAGTTCGCCGACAGGGGCGAGGGGCGCTAACTATGGCTACACCTTC. Translating it yields CASSSPTGARGANYGYTF.

This clonotype was observed a handful of times. This chain connects TRBV19 to TRBJ1-1; 9 bases are a match to TRBD1. The CDR3 runs to 12 residues. The V gene end was trimmed by 7 bases and the J gene end by 8 bases; junction bases not matched to a gene: 5. The germline V gene has CDR1 LNHDA and CDR2 SQIVND (reference sequence). The CDR3 sequence is CASTAGQGEAFF. The CDR3 bases are TGTGCCAGTACCGCGGGACAGGGAGAAGCTTTCTTT.

The chain combines TRBV7-9 with TRBJ2-5, with TRBD2 as a possible D gene (6 bases). V lost 3 bases to trimming and J lost 3 bases, with 11 bases between them. CDR1 is SEHNR, CDR2 FQNEAQ, per germline (reference sequence). The CDR3 is 14 amino acids. The CDR3 loop reads CASSFPAGEETQYF. In DNA form, the CDR3 reads TGTGCCAGCAGCTTCCCAGCGGGCGAAGAGACCCAGTACTTC.

The table lists this clonotype with a few counts. The chain is built from TRBV14 and TRBJ2-3, with TRBD2 identical over 8 bases. The CDR3 runs 15 residues. In germline, CDR1 is SGHDN, CDR2 FVKESK. V shed 4 bases, J shed 1 base, and the junction held 4 bases outside the gene matches. The CDR3 spells CASSPRTSRTDTQYF. The DNA of the CDR3 is TGTGCCAGCAGCCCAAGGACTAGCCGCACAGATACGCAGTATTTT.

This clonotype was seen at least ten times. V is TRBV7-9 and J is TRBJ2-1; D is unresolved. CDR3 length equals 13 residues. The ends were cut back, 5 bases at V and 4 bases at J, with 9 bases in the middle. CDR1 and CDR2 (germline): SEHNR, FQNEAQ (reference sequence). CDR3 sequence: CASSPGRYNEQFF. The DNA for the CDR3 is TGTGCCAGCAGCCCCGGCCGATACAATGAGCAGTTCTTC.